This T cell receptor (beta chain) was identified during a study of sequential checkpoint blockade in melanoma. Treatment here: randomized to nivolumab then ipilimumab (arm A) or the reverse (arm B). None of the patients previously received DNA-damaging chemotherapy. PBMC sorting kept live CD3+CD8+ cells without CD19 or CD56. Germline V CDR1 and CDR2: MNHNY, SVGAGI (reference sequence). The CDR3 consists of 14 residues. The V end lost 0 bases, the J end lost 5 bases, and 10 bases lay between the germline ends. The data were produced by immunoSEQ multiplex PCR, yet TCRdb's version contains in-frame clones alone and is incomplete. The table records some 14,000 clones, around 76% of them present only once.

Sample: CD8+ T cells sorted from blood (inferred from file names), taken from a patient given nivolumab and ipilimumab in sequence. V gene TRBV6-6 combines with J gene TRBJ1-1, with unresolved D. This sequence originates from a human patient with melanoma. Some clones in this sample may be carry-over from other donors' samples. The CDR3 DNA reads as TGTGCCAGCAGTTACTCGGGCGCGGGGACTGAAGCTTTCTTT. Translation: CASSYSGAGTEAFF.